The 17 T cell receptor beta chains below all came from one sample that was sequenced in a study of OX40 agonist ivuxolimab in advanced cancers. The method was immunoSEQ multiplex PCR; TCRdb's version includes in-frame clones alone and lacks a portion of them. Among about 98,000 clones listed, approximately 90% were seen once. Specimen: CD4+ or CD8+ T cells sorted from blood, collected in a trial of the OX40 agonist ivuxolimab. Every receptor here comes from an adult with an advanced solid tumor such as melanoma, head and neck, liver or kidney cancer.

The chain links TRBV4-2 to TRBJ1-3; D not resolved. Germline V lookup: CDR1 LGHNA, CDR2 YNFKEQ. The CDR3 covers 17 residues. Between the trimmed V and J ends, which lost 0 bases and 0 bases, there was a span of 12 bases. The CDR3 is CASSQDMRTDSGNTIYF. In DNA form, the CDR3 reads TGTGCCAGCAGCCAAGATATGAGGACCGACTCTGGAAACACCATATATTTT.

This chain uses TRBV6-5 with TRBJ2-5; TRBD1 aligns across 8 bases. V lost 6 bases to trimming and J lost 2 bases; unmatched junction nucleotides: 8. The V gene's germline CDR1 is MNHEY and CDR2 SVGAGI. CDR3 length equals 15 residues. Written as DNA, the CDR3 is TGTGCCAGCAGGGTGACAGGGGCTACACAAGAGACCCAGTACTTC. Protein sequence: CASRVTGATQETQYF.

The chain is built from TRBV28 and TRBJ1-2, with 7 bases fitting TRBD1. The CDR3 totals 12 residues. Germline lookup yields CDR1 MDHEN and CDR2 SYDVKM. Unmatched junction bases numbered 10, after V lost 10 bases and J lost 8 bases. The CDR3 DNA reads TGTGCCACCCTACAGGGGAGAGGCGGCTACACCTTC. Protein: CATLQGRGGYTF.

The rearrangement links TRBV11-2 to TRBJ1-5; D is uncertain. Germline CDR1 SGHAT, CDR2 FQNNGV. The CDR3 has 15 residues. Trimming removed 1 base from V and 0 bases from J, with 7 bases in between. CDR3 in DNA: TGTGCCAGCAGCTTAGGGCCCAGTAGCAATCAGCCCCAGCATTTT. Translation: CASSLGPSSNQPQHF.

This sequence joins TRBV11-2 and TRBJ2-4; weak D call: TRBD2 (6 bases). Germline assignment: CDR1 SGHAT and CDR2 FQNNGV. This CDR3 contains 15 residues. V was clipped by 1 base and J by 9 bases, with 16 bases between them. CDR3 loop: CASSLARGDGSIQYF. DNA of the CDR3: TGTGCCAGCAGCTTAGCCCGCGGGGACGGAAGCATTCAGTACTTC.

This clone was counted only a few times. The chain links TRBV7-3 to TRBJ2-3; weak D call: TRBD2 (6 bases). V lost 4 bases to trimming and J lost 0 bases, with 14 bases between them. Germline CDR1 reads SGHTA; CDR2 reads FQGTGA. This CDR3 has 16 amino acids. The CDR3 sequence is CASSSGRDSSTDTQYF. DNA for the CDR3: TGTGCCAGCAGCTCTGGCAGGGACTCTAGCACAGATACGCAGTATTTT. Full variable domain (missing parts from reference TRBV7-3 and TRBJ2-3): GAGVSQTPSNKVTEKGKYVELRCDPISGHTALYWYRQSLGQGPEFLIYFQGTGAADDSGLPNDRFFAVRPEGSVSTLKIQRTERGDSAVYLCASSSGRDSSTDTQYFGPGTRLTVL.

The chain couples TRBV6-1 to TRBJ1-2; TRBD1 might be the D (6 bases). CDR1 is MNHNS, CDR2 SASEGT, per germline. The CDR3 runs to 13 residues. Trimming took 4 bases from V and 8 from J, leaving 14 bases between them. The CDR3 reads CASSVEGGRGYTF. The CDR3 nucleotides are TGTGCCAGCAGTGTAGAAGGGGGGAGGGGCTACACCTTC.

Worth noting for this clone: Compared with germline, one end of the junction differs, possibly owing to a read error. V and J are TRBV19 and TRBJ1-5, with TRBD1 matching over 8 bases. The CDR3 spans 12 residues. Germline-derived CDR1 and CDR2 are LNHDA and SQIVND (reference sequence). CDR3 coding DNA: TGTGCCAGTAGTATACTGGGGACAGGTTGGACTTTT. Its protein is CASSILGTGWTF.

The chain joins TRBV5-5 to TRBJ1-1; unclear D gene. V was trimmed by 4 bases and J by 0 bases, leaving 10 bases between them. This CDR3 has 14 residues. CDR1 is SGHKS, CDR2 YYEKEE, per germline (reference sequence). The CDR3 coding sequence is TGTGCCAGCAGCCCGACTCAGATGAACACTGAAGCTTTCTTT. Amino acids: CASSPTQMNTEAFF.

The chain employs TRBV5-1 and TRBJ1-1; no definite D call. The CDR3 is 13 residues long. The germline V gene has CDR1 SGHRS and CDR2 YFSETQ. V was clipped by 6 bases and J by 1 base, with 10 bases between them. The CDR3 nucleotides are TGCGCCAGCAAGTCACCGGGGAACACTGAAGCTTTCTTT. Translating it yields CASKSPGNTEAFF.

This sequence joins TRBV5-1 and TRBJ2-1, with D maybe TRBD1 (6 bases). Per the germline V gene, CDR1 is SGHRS and CDR2 is YFSETQ. V dropped 4 bases and J dropped 6 bases, with 14 bases sitting between them. This CDR3 is 14 amino acids long. CDR3 nucleotides: TGCGCCAGCAGCCCAACCGGGACACCCAATGAGCAGTTCTTC. It yields the protein CASSPTGTPNEQFF.

The gene calls are TRBV7-9 and TRBJ1-3; D possibly corresponds to TRBD1 (5 bases). Trimming pared 5 bases from V and 4 bases from J, leaving 15 bases between. The length of the CDR3 is 15 residues. Germline assignment: CDR1 SEHNR and CDR2 FQNEAQ (reference sequence). CDR3 sequence: CASSPAGGRGNTIYF. The DNA of the CDR3 is TGTGCCAGCAGCCCCGCCGGGGGACGGGGAAACACCATATATTTT.

The chain employs TRBV11-2 and TRBJ1-1; D not resolved. Trimming took off 1 base at V and 8 bases at J, with 11 bases between the two ends. Germline V lookup: CDR1 SGHAT, CDR2 FQNNGV. The CDR3 spans 13 residues. The CDR3 coding sequence is TGTGCCAGCAGCTTAGTGCTTGGGGTGGAAGCTTTCTTT. Translating gives CASSLVLGVEAFF.

The chain couples TRBV2 to TRBJ2-1; D is unresolved. The CDR3 covers 14 residues. Trimming cost V 6 bases and J 10 bases, with 19 bases left between them. CDR1 is SNHLY and CDR2 is FYNNEI in the germline V gene. The CDR3 loop reads CASSANGEGSEQFF. In DNA, the CDR3 is TGTGCCAGCAGCGCCAATGGAGAAGGATCAGAGCAGTTCTTC.

This sequence joins TRBV12-5 and TRBJ1-5; 8 nucleotides match TRBD1. Germline V gene lookup returns CDR1 LGHNT and CDR2 FRNRAP. V shed 4 bases and J 2 bases; nucleotides not matched to a gene: 7. This CDR3 has 16 residues. In DNA form, the CDR3 reads TGTGCTAGTGGTTCCTCGACAGGGGTGGGCAATCAGCCCCAGCATTTT. Amino acid sequence: CASGSSTGVGNQPQHF.

The chain is built from TRBV29-1 and TRBJ1-1; no definite D call. The CDR3 covers 13 residues. V was clipped by 4 bases and J by 0 bases, with 9 bases between them. From germline, CDR1 is SQVTM and CDR2 ANQGSEA. Here the CDR3 reads CSVVRALNTEAFF. In DNA, the CDR3 is TGCAGCGTTGTTAGGGCACTGAACACTGAAGCTTTCTTT.

The chain joins TRBV4-1 to TRBJ1-2, with D unresolved. The germline V gene has CDR1 MGHRA and CDR2 YSYEKL. This CDR3 contains 19 residues. The V end was cut by 0 bases, the J end by 4 bases, with 24 bases between. The CDR3, as DNA: TGCGCCAGCAGCCAAGAAAGTATTTGGACGGGTAAGGCGGGCTATGGCTACACCTTC. Protein sequence: CASSQESIWTGKAGYGYTF.